The present TCR beta chain was sequenced within a study of blood T cell repertoires in COVID-19. For the study at large: Researchers got acute and convalescent COVID-19 samples from the United States, Italy and Spain. From T cells, B-cell-depleted T cells, or PBMCs came the material, which was cDNA or gDNA.

Germline V gene lookup returns CDR1 SGHRS and CDR2 YFSETQ. CDR3 size: 16 residues. After removal of 4 bases from V and 3 bases from J, the junction contained 11 bases not matched to a gene. Assay used: immunoSEQ multiplex PCR; TCRdb lists only in-frame clones, some missing. The sample carries about 340,000 clones, 80% to 90% recorded once. Living in about two dozen US areas, the participants were between roughly 18 and 89 years of age. Which cohort a participant joined came from the clinical history participants gave. This chain connects TRBV5-1 to TRBJ2-7, with 9 nucleotides matching TRBD1. The sequence was collected from a woman in her thirties or forties with acute COVID-19. The sequenced sample was PBMCs or T cells enriched from blood (not recorded which). The DNA for the CDR3 is TGCGCCAGCAGCCGAACGACCGGGACAGGGTTCTACGAGCAGTACTTC. As protein: CASSRTTGTGFYEQYF.